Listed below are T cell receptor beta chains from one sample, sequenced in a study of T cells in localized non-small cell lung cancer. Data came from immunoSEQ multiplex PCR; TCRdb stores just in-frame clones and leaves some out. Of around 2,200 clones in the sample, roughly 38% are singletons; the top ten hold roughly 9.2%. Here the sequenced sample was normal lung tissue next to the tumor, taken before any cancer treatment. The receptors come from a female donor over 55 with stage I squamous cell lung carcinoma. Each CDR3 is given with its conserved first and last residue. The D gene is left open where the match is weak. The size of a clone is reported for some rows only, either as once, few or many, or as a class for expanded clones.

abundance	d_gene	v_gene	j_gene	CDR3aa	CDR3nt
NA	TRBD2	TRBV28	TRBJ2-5	CASSSPGTGGETQYF	TGTGCCAGCAGTTCCCCCGGGACGGGGGGAGAGACCCAGTACTTC
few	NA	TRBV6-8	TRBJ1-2	CASSHNRFLDYGYTF	TGTGCCAGCAGTCACAACAGGTTCCTCGATTATGGCTACACCTTC
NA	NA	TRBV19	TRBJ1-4	CASSPGRRGINEKLFF	TGTGCCAGTAGCCCGGGCCGACGCGGTATTAATGAAAAACTGTTTTTT
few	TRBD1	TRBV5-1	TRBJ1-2	CASRLTSGTGLEGYGYTF	TGCGCCAGCAGACTGACTTCCGGGACAGGGCTCGAGGGCTATGGCTACACCTTC
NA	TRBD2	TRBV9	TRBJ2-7	CASSVEGTSSFEQYF	TGTGCCAGCAGCGTAGAGGGGACTAGCTCTTTCGAGCAGTACTTC
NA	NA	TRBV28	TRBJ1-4	CASSLGSRMEKLFF	TGTGCCAGCAGTTTGGGAAGCCGAATGGAAAAACTGTTTTTT
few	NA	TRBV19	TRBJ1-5	CASGERNQPQHF	TGTGCCAGTGGAGAGCGCAATCAGCCCCAGCATTTT
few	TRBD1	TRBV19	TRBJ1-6	CASKPGQPYNSPLHF	TGTGCCAGTAAGCCGGGACAGCCCTATAATTCACCCCTCCACTTT
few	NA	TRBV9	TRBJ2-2	CASSVALGAPNTGELFF	TGTGCCAGCAGCGTAGCTCTAGGGGCGCCGAACACCGGGGAGCTGTTTTTT
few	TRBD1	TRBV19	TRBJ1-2	CASKRDGTATNYGYTF	TGTGCCAGTAAGAGAGATGGGACAGCCACTAACTATGGCTACACCTTC
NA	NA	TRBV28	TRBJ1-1	CASSLGFDRNTEAFF	TGTGCCAGCAGTTTAGGTTTCGACAGGAACACTGAAGCTTTCTTT
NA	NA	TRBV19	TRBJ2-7	CASRPGASYEQYF	TGTGCCAGTAGGCCAGGGGCGTCCTACGAGCAGTACTTC
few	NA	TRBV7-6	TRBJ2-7	CASSGSAGVDEQYF	TGTGCCAGCAGCGGGTCGGCAGGGGTGGACGAGCAGTACTTC
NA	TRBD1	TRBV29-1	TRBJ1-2	CSCYSFRGVNYGYTF	TGCAGCTGCTACAGTTTCAGGGGGGTTAACTATGGCTACACCTTC
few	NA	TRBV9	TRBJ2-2	CASSSHRPDTGELFF	TGTGCCAGCAGCTCTCACAGGCCGGACACCGGGGAGCTGTTTTTT
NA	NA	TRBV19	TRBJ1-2	CASSVLGAAGYTF	TGTGCCAGTAGTGTATTGGGGGCGGCTGGCTACACCTTC
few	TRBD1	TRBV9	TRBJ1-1	CASSLGQGRVTEAFF	TGTGCCAGCAGTCTAGGACAGGGCCGTGTCACTGAAGCTTTCTTT
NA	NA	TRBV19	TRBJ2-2	CASRRFSQGPNTGELFF	TGTGCCAGTAGAAGGTTTTCTCAAGGGCCGAACACCGGGGAGCTGTTTTTT
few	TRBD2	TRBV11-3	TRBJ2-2	CASSLGRREGPTGELFF	TGTGCCAGCAGCTTAGGGCGGCGGGAGGGCCCCACCGGGGAGCTGTTTTTT
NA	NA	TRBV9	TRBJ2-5	CASSVTGETQYF	TGTGCCAGCAGCGTTACAGGGGAGACCCAGTACTTC
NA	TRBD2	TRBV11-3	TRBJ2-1	CASSPWGGGSFYNEQFF	TGTGCCAGCAGCCCTTGGGGAGGCGGGAGTTTTTACAATGAGCAGTTCTTC
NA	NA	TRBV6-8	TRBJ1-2	CASSDSTEVGASGYTF	TGTGCCAGCAGTGACTCGACAGAGGTGGGAGCGAGTGGCTACACCTTC
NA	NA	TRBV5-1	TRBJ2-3	CASSSQDPGRDTQYF	TGCGCCAGCAGCTCCCAAGATCCTGGTAGAGATACGCAGTATTTT
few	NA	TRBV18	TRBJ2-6	CATAATGANVLTF	TGTGCCACCGCCGCTACCGGGGCCAACGTCCTGACTTTC
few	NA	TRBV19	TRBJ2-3	CASSIVLQSTDTQYF	TGTGCCAGTAGTATAGTACTTCAGAGCACAGATACGCAGTATTTT
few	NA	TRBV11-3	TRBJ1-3	CASSSQSGSGNTIYF	TGTGCCAGCAGCTCCCAGTCGGGGTCGGGAAACACCATATATTTT
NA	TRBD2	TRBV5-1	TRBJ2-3	CASSLDSGGGTQYF	TGCGCCAGCAGCCTAGACAGCGGGGGAGGTACGCAGTATTTT
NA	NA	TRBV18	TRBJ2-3	CASSPPDGPDTQYF	TGTGCCAGCTCACCACCGGACGGCCCAGATACGCAGTATTTT
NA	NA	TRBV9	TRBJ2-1	CASSAGTSYEQFF	TGTGCCAGCAGCGCTGGTACAAGTTATGAGCAGTTCTTC
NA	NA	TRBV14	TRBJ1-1	CASSRARPLNTEAFF	TGTGCCAGCAGCCGAGCCCGGCCGCTGAACACTGAAGCTTTCTTT
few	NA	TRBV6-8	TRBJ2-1	CASSYGIGDSYNEQFF	TGTGCCAGCAGTTACGGTATAGGGGACTCCTACAATGAGCAGTTCTTC
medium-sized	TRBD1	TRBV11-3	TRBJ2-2	CASTQYTGGAGTGELFF	TGTGCCAGCACCCAATATACAGGGGGCGCGGGCACCGGGGAGCTGTTTTTT
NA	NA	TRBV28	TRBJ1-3	CASKVTSSGNTIYF	TGTGCCAGCAAGGTCACGAGCTCTGGAAACACCATATATTTT
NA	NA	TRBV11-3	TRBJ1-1	CASSFNSGGETEAFF	TGTGCCAGCAGCTTTAATTCGGGTGGGGAAACTGAAGCTTTCTTT
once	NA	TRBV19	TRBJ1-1	CASRSEGDWTEAFF	TGTGCCAGTAGGTCAGAGGGGGATTGGACTGAAGCTTTCTTT
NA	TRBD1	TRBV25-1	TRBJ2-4	CASSVTGGNIQYF	TGTGCCAGCAGTGTAACAGGGGGAAACATTCAGTACTTC
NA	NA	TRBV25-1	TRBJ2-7	CASSDPVYYEQYF	TGTGCCAGCAGTGATCCGGTATACTACGAGCAGTACTTC
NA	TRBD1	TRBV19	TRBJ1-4	CASSIRTGINEKLFF	TGTGCCAGTAGTATACGGACAGGGATTAATGAAAAACTGTTTTTT
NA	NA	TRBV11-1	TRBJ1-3	CASSPRGSGNTIYF	TGTGCCAGCAGCCCTCGAGGATCTGGAAACACCATATATTTT
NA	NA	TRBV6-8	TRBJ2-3	CASSDSMTDTQYF	TGTGCCAGCAGTGACTCGATGACAGATACGCAGTATTTT
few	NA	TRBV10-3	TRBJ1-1	CAISEVGSGAEAFF	TGTGCCATCAGTGAGGTGGGTAGTGGTGCTGAAGCTTTCTTT